A selection of T cell receptor beta chains follows, all from one sample in a study of blood T cell repertoires in COVID-19. The method was immunoSEQ multiplex PCR; TCRdb's version includes in-frame clones alone and lacks a portion of them. The sample yields around 230,000 clones, approximately 86% seen once. The specimen was peripheral blood. These receptors all stem from a man aged 35 to 55 with acute or convalescent COVID-19. The CDR3 runs from the conserved cysteine through the conserved F or W. The D gene is left open where the match is weak. Some rows mark clone size as missing; the rest say once, few, many or name a class of expanded clone.

V gene	CDR3 length	D gene	J gene	clone size	CDR3 DNA	CDR3 protein
TRBV7-2	14	NA	TRBJ2-5	NA	TGTGCCAGCAGCTCCTACCTGCGGGCAGAGACCCAGTACTTC	CASSSYLRAETQYF
TRBV19	14	TRBD1	TRBJ1-1	NA	TGTGCCAGTAGGACAGGGGGCGGTCTCACTGAAGCTTTCTTT	CASRTGGGLTEAFF
TRBV5-8	13	NA	TRBJ2-1	once	TGTGCCAGCAGCCCCTGGAGGGAGAATGAGCAGTTCTTC	CASSPWRENEQFF
TRBV2	14	NA	TRBJ1-5	NA	TGTGCCAGCAGCTACAACAGCCCCAATCAGCCCCAGCATTTT	CASSYNSPNQPQHF
TRBV18	18	TRBD2	TRBJ2-1	once	TGTGCCAGCTCACCTTTATTTCAGGCTAGCGGGAGTATGGATGAGCAGTTCTTC	CASSPLFQASGSMDEQFF
TRBV27	18	TRBD2	TRBJ2-3	NA	TGTGCCAGCATCCCAGGGGACGGGAGGGCCGAGTCCACAGATACGCAGTATTTT	CASIPGDGRAESTDTQYF
TRBV28	20	TRBD2	TRBJ2-3	NA	TGTGCCAGCAGTTCCGGACTAGCGGGAGAGGGGGGGACCCCAGGGGATACGCAGTATTTT	CASSSGLAGEGGTPGDTQYF
TRBV4-1	14	TRBD1	TRBJ1-2	NA	TGCGCCAGCAACCCGACAGGGGGCAACTATGGCTACACCTTC	CASNPTGGNYGYTF
TRBV4-3	16	NA	TRBJ1-1	NA	TGCGCCAGCAGCCAAGTCGGTCGGGCAGGGCCCACTGAAGCTTTCTTT	CASSQVGRAGPTEAFF
TRBV2	16	NA	TRBJ2-2	NA	TGTGCCAGCAGTGAGGCCGGGACACCGGACACCGGGGAGCTGTTTTTT	CASSEAGTPDTGELFF
TRBV11-2	15	TRBD1	TRBJ2-7	NA	TGTGCCAGCAGTATCGGGGGGGGACAGGGGATCGAGCAGTACTTC	CASSIGGGQGIEQYF
TRBV6-5	15	NA	TRBJ1-6	NA	TGTGCCATCCGAGAGGGCCAAAGCCCAAATTCACCCCTCCACTTT	CAIREGQSPNSPLHF
TRBV6-4	15	NA	TRBJ2-1	NA	TGTGCCAGCAGACCGGACTACCCGGGCTACAATGAGCAGTTCTTC	CASRPDYPGYNEQFF
TRBV24-1	14	NA	TRBJ2-5	NA	TGTGCCACCAGTGAGCAGGGGACCCAAGAGACCCAGTACTTC	CATSEQGTQETQYF
TRBV6-5	16	TRBD1	TRBJ2-5	NA	TGTGCCAGCAGTTACTTAGCGACAGGGATACAAGAGACCCAGTACTTC	CASSYLATGIQETQYF
TRBV7-2	14	NA	TRBJ2-5	once	TGTGCCAGCAGCCGGACGGACTTAAGGGAGACCCAGTACTTC	CASSRTDLRETQYF
TRBV2	13	TRBD2	TRBJ2-1	NA	TGTGCCAGCCGGGAGGGGGACAACAATGAGCAGTTCTTC	CASREGDNNEQFF
TRBV27	17	TRBD1	TRBJ2-7	NA	TGTGCCAGCAGTTGGGGACAGGGCCTAGGGAGCTCCTACGAGCAGTACTTC	CASSWGQGLGSSYEQYF
TRBV11-3	17	TRBD1	TRBJ2-3	NA	TGTGCCAGCAGTCCCGGGACAGGGGGCTTTCGCACAGATACGCAGTATTTT	CASSPGTGGFRTDTQYF
TRBV21-1	18	NA	TRBJ2-3	NA	TGTGCCAGCAGCAAAGGGGCTAGGACTAGAGTGGGCACAGATACGCAGTATTTT	CASSKGARTRVGTDTQYF
TRBV6-5	13	NA	TRBJ1-2	NA	TGTGCCAGCAGTTACCGCGGAGCGTTTGGCTACACCTTC	CASSYRGAFGYTF
TRBV5-1	15	NA	TRBJ1-4	NA	TGCGCCAGCAGCATCCAAAGGGACATCGGTGAAAAACTGTTTTTT	CASSIQRDIGEKLFF
TRBV7-2	15	TRBD1	TRBJ1-3	NA	TGTGCCAGCAGCTTAGCGGGACAGGGGGGAAACACCATATATTTT	CASSLAGQGGNTIYF
TRBV7-9	15	NA	TRBJ2-5	NA	TGTGCCAGCAGCTTAGTTGGGGGGTCGGGGGAGACCCAGTACTTC	CASSLVGGSGETQYF
TRBV15	15	NA	TRBJ2-5	NA	TGTGCCACCAGCAGAGAGGGCCACCGAGGGGGGACCCAGTACTTC	CATSREGHRGGTQYF
TRBV4-1	13	NA	TRBJ1-6	NA	TGCGCCAGCAGCGTCCTATCGGGTTCACCCCTCCACTTT	CASSVLSGSPLHF
TRBV24-1	14	TRBD1	TRBJ1-2	NA	TGTGCCACCAGTGACCGGGACAGTAACTATGGCTACACCTTC	CATSDRDSNYGYTF
TRBV2	15	TRBD2	TRBJ2-3	NA	TGTGCCAGCAGTCAGGCGGGGGGCCCCACAGATACGCAGTATTTT	CASSQAGGPTDTQYF
TRBV2	15	NA	TRBJ2-5	NA	TGTGCCAGCACCCCCGAAGGAACAGTTGGAGAGACCCAGTACTTC	CASTPEGTVGETQYF
TRBV20-1	14	NA	TRBJ2-1	once	TGCAGTGCTAGTTGGGGGCTCTCGAGTAATGAGCAGTTCTTC	CSASWGLSSNEQFF
TRBV3-1/TRBV3-2	19	TRBD2	TRBJ2-7	NA	TGTGCCAGCAGCCAAGCCGCCGTGGGACTAGCGGGAGGGTCCTACGAGCAGTACTTC	CASSQAAVGLAGGSYEQYF
TRBV19	15	TRBD1	TRBJ1-6	once	TGTGCCAGTAGTGCTACAGGGGGTTATAATTCACCCCTCCACTTT	CASSATGGYNSPLHF
TRBV19	15	NA	TRBJ1-2	few	TGTGCCAGTAGTATATTCGGGAGGCAGGTGGATGGCTACACCTTC	CASSIFGRQVDGYTF
TRBV27	15	TRBD2	TRBJ2-2	NA	TGTGCCAGCAGTTTTATCGGGAGGAGTACCGGGGAGCTGTTTTTT	CASSFIGRSTGELFF
TRBV30	17	NA	TRBJ1-5	NA	TGTGCCTGGAGTCCTAAGCCCCGTTTTTTAAGCAATCAGCCCCAGCATTTT	CAWSPKPRFLSNQPQHF
TRBV25-1	12	NA	TRBJ2-7	once	TGTGCCAGCAGAGACTGGTTTTCGGAGCAGTACTTC	CASRDWFSEQYF
TRBV19	13	TRBD2	TRBJ2-5	NA	TGTGCCAGTAGTATGCGGGAGTGGCAGACCCAGTACTTC	CASSMREWQTQYF